These 29 T cell receptor beta chains were sequenced from one sample in a study of early T cells in non-severe SARS-CoV-2 infection (dated by TCRdb to about 2021). Library preparation used 5' RACE. Sequencer: NextSeq 500. Clones were called with MiXCR by TCRdb after fastp trimmed the public reads at Q25, and only in-frame beta chains were retained. Identical CDR3 proteins give one entry, which carries the most common genes and DNA. The sample contains more than 20,000 distinct CDR3 sequences, around 4.5% of them found a single time. Of the sample, around 4.5% is held by the ten largest clones. The sample was whole blood. The receptors derive from an adult who was a healthcare worker with PCR-confirmed SARS-CoV-2 infection or an uninfected control (not recorded which).

This clonotype is labeled as medium-sized. The rearrangement links TRBV20-1 to TRBJ1-2, with 9 bases matching TRBD1. CDR3 size: 13 residues. In germline, CDR1 is DFQATT, CDR2 SNEGSKA (reference sequence). The ends lost 6 bases at V and 4 bases at J; junction bases unmatched: 6. The CDR3 loop reads CSAGDRESYGYTF. The CDR3, as DNA: TGCAGTGCGGGGGACAGGGAAAGCTATGGCTACACCTTC.

This clonotype turned up a few times. The chain is built from TRBV7-8 and TRBJ2-2; D not resolved. CDR3 length equals 15 residues. CDR1 is SGHVS, CDR2 FQNEAQ, per germline. Trimming removed 2 bases from V and 0 bases from J, with 7 bases in between. CDR3 region: CASSLLIANTGELFF. CDR3 DNA sequence: TGTGCCAGCAGCTTACTGATCGCGAACACCGGGGAGCTGTTTTTT.

This clonotype counts as medium-sized. V and J are TRBV11-2 and TRBJ2-3, with 9 bases aligning to TRBD2. V was pared by 5 bases and J by 3 bases, with 12 bases of the junction left unmatched. The CDR3 consists of 17 residues. Germline lookup yields CDR1 SGHAT and CDR2 FQNNGV. CDR3 sequence: CASSPSISGGLTDTQYF. CDR3 coding DNA: TGTGCCAGCAGCCCCAGTATTAGCGGGGGCTTGACAGATACGCAGTATTTT.

Concerning this clonotype: A read error may produce the germline difference seen at one junction end. This chain links TRBV15 with TRBJ1-6; D unclear. Germline assignment: CDR1 LNHNV and CDR2 YYDKDF (reference sequence). There are 15 residues in the CDR3. CDR3 DNA sequence: TGTGCCACCAGCAGAGATAAGGGCGTAGGCTCACCCCCCCACTTT. Translated: CATSRDKGVGSPPHF.

This clonotype was counted ten times or more. This chain joins TRBV7-2 and TRBJ2-2, with no clear D. Trimming shortened V by 3 bases and J by 6 bases, and 8 bases separated the two germline ends. From germline, CDR1 is SGHTA and CDR2 FQGNSA. This CDR3 has 13 residues. The CDR3 reads CASSFRGPGELFF. In DNA, the CDR3 is TGTGCCAGCAGCTTCCGCGGCCCCGGGGAGCTGTTTTTT.

The rearrangement joins TRBV20-1 to TRBJ2-7; 7 bases align to TRBD1. Germline-derived CDR1 and CDR2 are DFQATT and SNEGSKA (reference sequence). V gave up 2 bases and J gave up 4 bases; unmatched junction bases: 2. CDR3 length: 12 amino acids. As DNA, the CDR3 is TGCAGTGCTAGATACAGGGGATACGAGCAGTACTTC. Its translation: CSARYRGYEQYF.

The chain employs TRBV18 and TRBJ1-1, with D hard to call. The V end lost 5 bases, the J end lost 2 bases, and 9 bases lay between the germline ends. The CDR3 runs 13 residues. The germline V gene encodes CDR1 KGHSH and CDR2 LQKENI. The CDR3 DNA sequence: TGTGCCAGCTCAGGGCAAAGTAACACTGAAGCTTTCTTT. It encodes CASSGQSNTEAFF.

This clonotype has only a few counts. The CDR3 carries no conserved terminal phenylalanine or tryptophan, so it likely arises from a read error. The DNA is omitted, as the CDR3 cannot be located on it reliably, and the CDR3 follows TCRdb's listing. The chain has TRBV5-4 and TRBJ2-7; no check of the table's D call, TRBD1, against the DNA was made. From its first to its last residue, the CDR3 has 12 amino acids. Germline V gene sequence: CDR1 SGHNT, CDR2 YYREEE (reference sequence). CDR3 in amino acids: CASRTGTAPTVD.

This clonotype has a count of ten or more. The genes are TRBV11-2 and TRBJ2-2, with D hard to call. Between the trimmed V and J ends, which lost 4 bases and 5 bases, there was a span of 2 bases. CDR1 SGHAT and CDR2 FQNNGV come from the germline V gene. CDR3 length: 11 residues. CDR3 sequence (DNA): TGTGCCAGCAGCTCAACCGGGGAGCTGTTTTTT. It is translated as CASSSTGELFF.

V usage is TRBV3-1 and J usage is TRBJ2-7, with D perhaps matching TRBD1 or TRBD2 (5 bases each). This CDR3 has 13 residues. Germline CDR1 reads LGHDT; CDR2 reads YNNKEL (reference sequence). V lost 3 bases to trimming and J lost 3 bases, with 9 bases between them. The CDR3 loop reads CASSQGDLYEQYF. The CDR3 DNA sequence: TGTGCCAGCAGCCAGGGGGATCTCTACGAGCAGTACTTC.

This clonotype was detected ten times or more. The chain combines TRBV30 with TRBJ2-7, with 10 nucleotides matching TRBD1. The junction had 5 bases not matched to a gene; V was cut back by 0 bases and J by 6 bases. Germline-derived CDR1 and CDR2 are GTSNPN and SVGIG (reference sequence). The CDR3 loop spans 14 amino acids. The CDR3 here is CAWSVGTGVSEQYF. The CDR3 DNA is TGTGCCTGGAGTGTGGGGACAGGGGTTTCCGAGCAGTACTTC.

This clonotype was picked up many times. The V and J genes are TRBV9 and TRBJ2-7; possibly TRBD2 for D (7 bases). The CDR3 has 13 amino acids. Trimming stripped 0 bases from V and 8 bases from J, with 12 bases between. Germline CDR1 reads SGDLS; CDR2 reads YYNGEE. The CDR3 coding sequence is TGTGCCAGCAGCGTAGCGGGGGGCAGCCAGCAGTACTTC. Residues: CASSVAGGSQQYF.

This clonotype was seen ten or more times. This chain connects TRBV5-1 to TRBJ2-7, with a weak D call TRBD2 (6 bases). The length of the CDR3 is 15 residues. Looked up from germline, CDR1 is SGHRS and CDR2 is YFSETQ. Trimming removed 4 bases from V and 4 bases from J, with 18 bases in between. In DNA, the CDR3 is TGCGCCAGCAGCGCCCCCACCGGGAGTAGGTACGAGCAGTACTTC. Amino acids: CASSAPTGSRYEQYF.

At least ten counts were recorded for this clonotype. This chain links TRBV7-8 with TRBJ2-3; 11 bases line up with TRBD2. The CDR3 contains 17 residues. V was clipped by 3 bases and J by 2 bases; unmatched bases: 7. Germline V CDR1 and CDR2: SGHVS, FQNEAQ. The CDR3 sequence is CASSFWGTSGHTDTQYF. DNA for the CDR3: TGTGCCAGCAGCTTTTGGGGGACTAGCGGTCACACAGATACGCAGTATTTT.

This clonotype appeared many times. The gene calls are TRBV7-9 and TRBJ1-1, with D unresolved. Germline CDR1 SEHNR, CDR2 FQNEAQ (reference sequence). This CDR3 region has 13 residues. Deletions cut 5 bases from V and 1 base from J, with 8 bases between. The CDR3 DNA reads as TGTGCCAGCAGCGCACAAGAGAACACTGAAGCTTTCTTT. The encoded protein is CASSAQENTEAFF.

This clonotype was counted at least ten times. The chain recombines TRBV6-4 with TRBJ2-1; perhaps D is TRBD1 or TRBD2 (6 bases each). Between the trimmed V and J ends, which lost 3 bases and 7 bases, there was a span of 7 bases. Germline CDR1 MRHNA, CDR2 SNTAGT. The CDR3 loop spans 12 amino acids. The CDR3 loop is CASSEGGNEQFF. CDR3 nucleotides: TGTGCCAGCAGTGAAGGGGGGAATGAGCAGTTCTTC.

In this sample, this clonotype turned up many times. This sequence joins TRBV20-1 and TRBJ2-3, with 9 bases that match TRBD2. The CDR3 loop spans 15 amino acids. Germline V gene data show CDR1 as DFQATT and CDR2 as SNEGSKA (reference sequence). Trimming took 2 bases from V and 5 from J; bases not matched to a gene: 8. The CDR3 coding sequence is TGCAGTGCTAGAAAAGCGGGAGGCCCGGGAGATACGCAGTATTTT. Translation gives CSARKAGGPGDTQYF.

This clonotype was observed a few times. The gene calls are TRBV11-3 and TRBJ1-5; 7 nucleotides line up with TRBD1. V shed 11 bases and J 0 bases; nucleotides not matched to a gene: 7. This CDR3 spans 14 amino acids. Germline V CDR1 and CDR2: SGHNT, YENEEA. The CDR3 region is CAGKTGDSNQPQHF. CDR3 DNA sequence: TGTGCCGGTAAAACAGGGGATAGCAATCAGCCCCAGCATTTT.

This clonotype showed up many times. This CDR3 reads CASSLVGQVNTEAFF. The CDR3 region has the DNA TGTGCCAGCAGCTTAGTAGGACAGGTGAACACTGAAGCTTTCTTT. V gene TRBV7-8 combines with J gene TRBJ1-1; 7 bases align to TRBD1. Germline CDR1 SGHVS, CDR2 FQNEAQ. This CDR3 has 15 residues. J gave up 0 bases and V 1 base, and 2 bases lay outside the gene matches.

This clonotype was counted ten times or more. The V call is TRBV7-2, the J call TRBJ2-5, with 7 bases aligning to TRBD2. The CDR3 has 14 amino acids. The germline CDR1 and CDR2 sequences are SGHTA and FQGNSA. The junction had 5 bases not matched to a gene; V was cut back by 5 bases and J by 2 bases. CDR3 region: CASSPGGLQETQYF. The CDR3 DNA follows: TGTGCCAGCAGCCCGGGGGGACTGCAAGAGACCCAGTACTTC.

This clonotype was seen ten or more times. The chain uses TRBV4-1 and TRBJ2-1; D remains unclear. V lost 4 bases and J 9 bases, leaving 13 bases between the germline ends. The CDR3 length is 13 residues. Germline V gene data show CDR1 as MGHRA and CDR2 as YSYEKL. The CDR3 bases are TGCGCCAGCAGCCCCGATCCAGTCAGTGAGCAGTTCTTC. Translation: CASSPDPVSEQFF.

This clonotype was recorded many times. This chain links TRBV5-1 with TRBJ2-7, with TRBD2 as a possible D gene (6 bases). Trimming stripped 4 bases from V and 6 bases from J, with 14 bases between. The CDR3 has 13 amino acids. Per germline, CDR1 SGHRS and CDR2 YFSETQ. In DNA, the CDR3 is TGCGCCAGCAGCCGGGAGTCGGTCCGCGAGCAGTACTTC. Translating it yields CASSRESVREQYF.

This clonotype was counted a few times. The V call is TRBV9, the J call TRBJ2-2; the match to TRBD2 covers 9 bases. With V trimmed by 2 bases and J by 7 bases, 12 bases remained unmatched. This CDR3 is 17 amino acids long. Looked up from germline, CDR1 is SGDLS and CDR2 is YYNGEE. CDR3 DNA sequence: TGTGCCAGCAGCGTTTCCCCGGGACTAGCCCAGGTCGGGGAGCTGTTTTTT. This sequence encodes CASSVSPGLAQVGELFF.

There are many counts of this clonotype. The CDR3 spells CASSLDPPTDDGRGFF. CDR3 coding DNA: TGTGCCAGCAGCTTAGATCCCCCGACCGACGACGGGCGGGGGTTCTTC. V gene TRBV7-9 combines with J gene TRBJ2-1; D is perhaps TRBD2 (6 bases). This CDR3 has 16 amino acids. The V end was cut by 1 base, the J end by 15 bases, with 25 bases between. The germline V gene encodes CDR1 SEHNR and CDR2 FQNEAQ (reference sequence).

This clonotype was counted ten times or more. This chain joins TRBV29-1 and TRBJ1-3, with a weak D call TRBD1 (5 bases). Germline V gives CDR1 SQVTM, CDR2 ANQGSEA. V dropped 7 bases and J dropped 6 bases, with 16 bases sitting between them. The length of the CDR3 is 13 residues. The CDR3 nucleotides read TGCAGCGGCTCCGGCGGGGCTGAAAACACCATATATTTT. This translates into CSGSGGAENTIYF.

This clonotype was found many times. This rearrangement joins TRBV11-2 to TRBJ2-1, with D possibly TRBD1 on 5 matching bases. V lost 8 bases and J lost 2, with 13 bases in between. Per germline, CDR1 SGHAT and CDR2 FQNNGV. This CDR3 is built from 14 residues. For the CDR3, the DNA is TGTGCCAGCCTTCAGGGATCAACCTACAATGAGCAGTTCTTC. It translates to CASLQGSTYNEQFF.

The chain recombines TRBV2 with TRBJ2-7; possible D gene TRBD1, 6 bases. The V end lost 8 bases, the J end lost 7 bases, and 18 bases lay between the germline ends. The CDR3 spans 13 residues. Germline lookup yields CDR1 SNHLY and CDR2 FYNNEI. Here the CDR3 reads CASEFYRAREQYF. The CDR3 DNA is TGTGCCAGCGAGTTCTACAGGGCGCGAGAGCAGTACTTC.

This clonotype was detected many times. The chain joins TRBV7-6 to TRBJ1-5; D remains unclear. Trimming left V 5 bases short and J 0 bases short, with 14 bases between. Germline-derived CDR1 and CDR2 are SGHVS and FNYEAQ. The CDR3 covers 16 residues. CDR3 amino acids: CASSPGSGYSNQPQHF. The CDR3 nucleotides are TGTGCCAGCAGCCCGGGTTCGGGGTATAGCAATCAGCCCCAGCATTTT. Using reference TRBV7-6 and TRBJ1-5 for the parts outside the CDR3, the full variable domain is GAGVSQSPRYKVTKRGQDVALRCDPISGHVSLYWYRQALGQGPEFLTYFNYEAQQDKSGLPNDRFSAERPEGSISTLTIQRTEQRDSAMYRCASSPGSGYSNQPQHFGDGTRLSIL.

At least ten counts were recorded for this clonotype. The chain links TRBV5-5 to TRBJ2-7, with 12 bases lining up with TRBD1. J was trimmed by 4 bases and V by 0 bases; bases with no gene match: 5. CDR1 and CDR2 from the germline V gene are SGHKS and YYEKEE (reference sequence). The CDR3 is 16 residues long. The DNA for the CDR3 is TGTGCCAGCAGCTTGGCTCGGGACAGGGGGCAATACGAGCAGTACTTC. It translates to CASSLARDRGQYEQYF.